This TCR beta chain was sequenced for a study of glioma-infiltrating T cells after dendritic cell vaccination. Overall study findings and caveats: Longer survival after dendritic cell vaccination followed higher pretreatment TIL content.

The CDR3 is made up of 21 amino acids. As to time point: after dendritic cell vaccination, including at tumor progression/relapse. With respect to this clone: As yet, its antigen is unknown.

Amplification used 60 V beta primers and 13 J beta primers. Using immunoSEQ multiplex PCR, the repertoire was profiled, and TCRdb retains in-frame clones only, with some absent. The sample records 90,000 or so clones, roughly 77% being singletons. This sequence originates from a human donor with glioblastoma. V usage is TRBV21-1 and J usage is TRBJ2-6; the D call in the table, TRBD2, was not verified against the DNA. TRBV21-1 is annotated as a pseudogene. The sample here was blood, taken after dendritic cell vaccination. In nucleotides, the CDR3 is TGTGCCAGCAGCAAAGTCGGTTCTATGGGGCAGGGAGGTTCTGGGGCCAACGTCCTGACTTTC. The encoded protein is CASSKVGSMGQGGSGANVLTF.